This T cell receptor beta chain was obtained from a study of shared clonotypes between healthy human individuals. The study, taken as a whole, reports: Generation of non-shared clonotypes was less probable than generation of clonotypes shared by all four donors.

There are a few counts of this clone. Antigen: not known. The protocol was immunoSEQ multiplex PCR, while the TCRdb copy is restricted to in-frame clones and leaves out a portion. Of approximately 980,000 clones in the sample, 76% were seen once. Germline trimming cut 3 bases from V and 2 bases from J; bases unmatched to any gene: 6. CDR1 and CDR2 (germline): WNHNN, SYGVQD (reference sequence). CDR3 length: 17 residues. The chain carries TRBV10-1 and TRBJ2-3; 12 bases line up with TRBD2. The sequenced sample was memory CD4+ T cells sorted from blood. Subset defined: CD45RA-negative fraction. The clonotype comes from a man between 18 and 29 years old in good health. CDR3 coding DNA: TGCGCCAGCAGTGATGAACTAGCGGGGGGACCCACAGATACGCAGTATTTT. Translating it yields CASSDELAGGPTDTQYF.